This record looks at one T cell receptor beta chain sequence and its context. Its antigen is unidentified. The sample comes from a study of shared clonotypes between healthy human individuals. Overall study context: Each donor had three CD4 naive, three CD4 memory, two CD8 naive and one CD8 memory plate. Study-wide points: The sharing of 4.5% to 5.5% of naive CD4 clonotypes was seen across a handful of donors.

The protocol was immunoSEQ multiplex PCR, while the TCRdb copy is restricted to in-frame clones and leaves out a portion. The sample records approximately 2.1 million clones, approximately 95% being singletons. The V and J ends lost 5 bases and 7 bases, in that order; junction bases with no gene match: 6. The length of the CDR3 is 15 residues. Germline V gene lookup returns CDR1 SEHNR and CDR2 FQNEAQ (reference sequence). Healthy adults negative for HIV, lacking recent acute infections or vaccinations, served as donors. This chain uses TRBV7-9 with TRBJ1-6; 9 positions match TRBD1. The TCR comes from a man aged 18 to 30 in good health. Some clones in this sample may be carry-over from other donors' samples. What was sequenced was naive CD4+ T cells from PBMCs. Documented subset: CD45RA+ positively selected. In nucleotides, the CDR3 is TGTGCCAGCAGCATTCGGACAGGGGAAAATTCACCCCTCCACTTT. Protein product: CASSIRTGENSPLHF.